These 4 T cell receptor beta chains were all obtained from the same sample, sequenced in a study of shared clonotypes between healthy human individuals. The table came from immunoSEQ multiplex PCR; TCRdb's copy has only in-frame clones and leaves some out. This sample yields around 1.9 million clones, of which around 93% are seen a single time; around 1.8% belongs to the top ten. Only CD45RO-negative cells positively selected for CCR7 counted as naive CD8 cells, so terminally differentiated effector memory CD45RA+ cells were excluded. The material sequenced was naive CD8+ T cells from PBMCs. The source of these receptors is a man between 18 and 35 years old in good health. Some clones in this sample may be carry-over from other donors' samples.

The V gene is TRBV7-2, the J gene TRBJ1-4; D gene unclear. V was pared by 1 base and J by 15 bases, with 9 bases between. Germline assignment: CDR1 SGHTA and CDR2 FQGNSA. The CDR3 spans 11 residues. CDR3 sequence reads: CASSLGEGLFF. The DNA of the CDR3 is TGTGCCAGCAGCTTAGGAGAAGGGTTGTTTTTT.

On this clone itself: Other DNA sequences within the sample encode an identical CDR3. The chain is built from TRBV27 and TRBJ2-7; tentatively, D is TRBD2 (6 bases). V was cut by 4 bases and J by 4 bases, with 11 bases left in between. The CDR3 contains 13 residues. CDR1 and CDR2 from the germline V gene are MNHEY and SMNVEV (reference sequence). The CDR3: CASSYGTGYEQYF. In DNA, the CDR3 is TGTGCCAGCAGTTACGGGACTGGTTACGAGCAGTACTTC.

Concerning this clone: Additional DNA sequences in this sample encode the identical CDR3. This sequence joins TRBV5-6 and TRBJ1-2, with D possibly being TRBD1 (5 bases). This CDR3 contains 13 residues. Germline V lookup: CDR1 SGHDT, CDR2 YYEEEE. The V end was cut by 0 bases, the J end by 7 bases, with 10 bases between. The CDR3 loop is CASSLGGSFGYTF. The CDR3 coding sequence is TGTGCCAGCAGCTTGGGGGGCTCCTTTGGCTACACCTTC.

The rearrangement uses TRBV5-1 and TRBJ2-7, with a weak D call TRBD2 (6 bases). This CDR3 spans 14 amino acids. The germline V gene has CDR1 SGHRS and CDR2 YFSETQ. Trimming took 4 bases from V and 1 from J, leaving 12 bases between them. CDR3 bases: TGCGCCAGCAGCCCAGGACTACGATCCTACGAGCAGTACTTC. Translating it yields CASSPGLRSYEQYF.